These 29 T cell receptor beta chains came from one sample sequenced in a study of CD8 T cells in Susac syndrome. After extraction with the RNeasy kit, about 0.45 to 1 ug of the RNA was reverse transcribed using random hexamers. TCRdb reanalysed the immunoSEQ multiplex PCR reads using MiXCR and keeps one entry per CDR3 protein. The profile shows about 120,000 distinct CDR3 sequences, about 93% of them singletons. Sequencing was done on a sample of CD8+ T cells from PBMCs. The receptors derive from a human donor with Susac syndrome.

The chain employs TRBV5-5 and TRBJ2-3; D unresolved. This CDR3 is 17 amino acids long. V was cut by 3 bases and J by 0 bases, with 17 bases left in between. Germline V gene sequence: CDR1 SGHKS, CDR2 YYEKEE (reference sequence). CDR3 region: CASSWWDGSSSTDTQYF. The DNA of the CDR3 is TGTGCCAGCAGCTGGTGGGATGGGTCCTCTAGCACAGATACGCAGTATTTT.

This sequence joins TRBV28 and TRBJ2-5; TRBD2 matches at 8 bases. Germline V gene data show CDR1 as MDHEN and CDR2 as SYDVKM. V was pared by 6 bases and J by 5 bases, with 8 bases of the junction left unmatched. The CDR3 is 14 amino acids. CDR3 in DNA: TGTGCCAGCAGCGGGGGGGGCCCTGTGGAGACCCAGTACTTC. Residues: CASSGGGPVETQYF.

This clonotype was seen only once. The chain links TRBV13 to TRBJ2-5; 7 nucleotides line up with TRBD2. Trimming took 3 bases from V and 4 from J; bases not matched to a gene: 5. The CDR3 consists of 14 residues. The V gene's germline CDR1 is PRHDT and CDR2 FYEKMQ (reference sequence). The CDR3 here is CASSFSGGGETQYF. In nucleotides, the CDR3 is TGTGCCAGCAGCTTCTCTGGCGGGGGAGAGACCCAGTACTTC.

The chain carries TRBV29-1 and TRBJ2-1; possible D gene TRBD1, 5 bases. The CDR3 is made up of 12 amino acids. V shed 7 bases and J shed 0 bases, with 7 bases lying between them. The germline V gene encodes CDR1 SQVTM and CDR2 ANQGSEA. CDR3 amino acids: CSGDSSYNEQFF. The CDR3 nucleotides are TGCAGCGGCGACAGCTCCTACAATGAGCAGTTCTTC.

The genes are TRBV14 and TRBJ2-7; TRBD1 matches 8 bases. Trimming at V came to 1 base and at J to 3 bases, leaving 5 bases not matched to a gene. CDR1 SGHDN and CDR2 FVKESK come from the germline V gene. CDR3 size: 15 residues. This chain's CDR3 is CASSQGQGPIYEQYF. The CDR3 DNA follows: TGTGCCAGCAGCCAAGGACAGGGGCCAATCTACGAGCAGTACTTC.

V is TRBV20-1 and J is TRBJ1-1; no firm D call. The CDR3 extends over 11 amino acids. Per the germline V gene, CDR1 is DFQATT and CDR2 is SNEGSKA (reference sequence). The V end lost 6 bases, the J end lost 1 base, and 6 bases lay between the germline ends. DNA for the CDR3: TGCAGTGCCCCGGGGAACACTGAAGCTTTCTTT. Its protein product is CSAPGNTEAFF.

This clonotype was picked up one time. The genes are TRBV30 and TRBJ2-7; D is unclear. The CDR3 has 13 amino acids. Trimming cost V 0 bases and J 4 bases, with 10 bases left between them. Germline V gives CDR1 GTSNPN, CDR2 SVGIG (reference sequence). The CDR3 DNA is TGTGCCTGGAGTGTAGGCTCGATTTACGAGCAGTACTTC. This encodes CAWSVGSIYEQYF.

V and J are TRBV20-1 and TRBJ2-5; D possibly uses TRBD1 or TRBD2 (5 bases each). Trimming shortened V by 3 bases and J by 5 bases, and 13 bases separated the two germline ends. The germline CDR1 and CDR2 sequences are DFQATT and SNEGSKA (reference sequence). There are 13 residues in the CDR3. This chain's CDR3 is CSARRPGRETQYF. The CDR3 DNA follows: TGCAGTGCTAGGCGGCCGGGACGGGAGACCCAGTACTTC.

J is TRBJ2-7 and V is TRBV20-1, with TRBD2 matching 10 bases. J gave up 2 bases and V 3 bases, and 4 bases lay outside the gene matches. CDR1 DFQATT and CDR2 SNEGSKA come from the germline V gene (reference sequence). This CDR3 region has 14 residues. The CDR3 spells CSARRAGGPYEQYF. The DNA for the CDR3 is TGCAGTGCTAGGAGAGCGGGGGGGCCCTACGAGCAGTACTTC.

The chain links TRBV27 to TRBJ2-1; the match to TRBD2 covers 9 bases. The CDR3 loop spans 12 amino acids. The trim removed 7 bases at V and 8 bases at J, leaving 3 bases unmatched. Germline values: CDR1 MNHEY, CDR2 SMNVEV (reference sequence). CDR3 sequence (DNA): TGTGCCAGCAATAGCGGGGGCCATGAGCAGTTCTTC. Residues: CASNSGGHEQFF.

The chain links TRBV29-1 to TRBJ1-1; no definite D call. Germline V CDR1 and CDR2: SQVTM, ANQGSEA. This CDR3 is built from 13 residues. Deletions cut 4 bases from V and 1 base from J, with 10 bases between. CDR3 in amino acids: CSVVPRGNTEAFF. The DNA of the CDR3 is TGCAGCGTTGTCCCGCGGGGGAACACTGAAGCTTTCTTT.

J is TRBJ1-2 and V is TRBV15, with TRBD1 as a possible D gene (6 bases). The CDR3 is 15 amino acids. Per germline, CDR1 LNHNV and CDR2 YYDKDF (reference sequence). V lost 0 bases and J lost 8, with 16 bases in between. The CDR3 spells CATSRDLGQTLGYTF. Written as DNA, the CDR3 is TGTGCCACCAGCAGAGATCTCGGACAGACGCTAGGCTACACCTTC.

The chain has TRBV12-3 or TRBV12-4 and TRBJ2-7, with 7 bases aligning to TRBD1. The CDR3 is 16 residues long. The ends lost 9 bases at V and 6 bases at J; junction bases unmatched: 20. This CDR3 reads CASPSRGFRGRSEQYF. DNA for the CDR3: TGTGCCAGTCCTAGCAGGGGGTTCAGGGGGAGAAGCGAGCAGTACTTC.

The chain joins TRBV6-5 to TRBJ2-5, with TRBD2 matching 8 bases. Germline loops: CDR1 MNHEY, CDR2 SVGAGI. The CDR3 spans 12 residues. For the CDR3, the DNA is TGTTATCTTAGAGCGGGGGAGGAGACCCAGTACTTC. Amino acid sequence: CYLRAGEETQYF.

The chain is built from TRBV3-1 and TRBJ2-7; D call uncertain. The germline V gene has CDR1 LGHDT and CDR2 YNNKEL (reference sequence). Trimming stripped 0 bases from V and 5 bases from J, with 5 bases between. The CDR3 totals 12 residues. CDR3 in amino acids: CASSQDTHEQYF. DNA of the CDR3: TGTGCCAGCAGCCAAGATACCCACGAGCAGTACTTC.

The CDR3 bases are TGTGCCTGGAGTCCTTGGACAGTTGAAAAACTGTTTTTT. Its translation is CAWSPWTVEKLFF. V usage is TRBV30 and J usage is TRBJ1-4, with D tentatively TRBD1 (6 bases). V was trimmed by 2 bases and J by 7 bases, leaving 11 bases between them. This CDR3 spans 13 amino acids. Germline CDR1 GTSNPN, CDR2 SVGIG (reference sequence).

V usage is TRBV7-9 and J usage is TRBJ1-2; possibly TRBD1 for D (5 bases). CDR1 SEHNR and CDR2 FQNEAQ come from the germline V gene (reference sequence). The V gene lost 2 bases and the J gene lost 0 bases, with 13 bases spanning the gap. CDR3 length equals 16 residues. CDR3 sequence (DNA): TGTGCCAGCAGCTTAACACCGGGGGAAGCTAACTATGGCTACACCTTC. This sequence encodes CASSLTPGEANYGYTF.

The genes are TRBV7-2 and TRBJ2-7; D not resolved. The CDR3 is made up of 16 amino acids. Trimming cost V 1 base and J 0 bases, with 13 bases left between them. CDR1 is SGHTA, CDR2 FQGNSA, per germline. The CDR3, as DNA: TGTGCCAGCAGCTTAGTGGGTCTGTCAAGCTCCTACGAGCAGTACTTC. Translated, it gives CASSLVGLSSSYEQYF.

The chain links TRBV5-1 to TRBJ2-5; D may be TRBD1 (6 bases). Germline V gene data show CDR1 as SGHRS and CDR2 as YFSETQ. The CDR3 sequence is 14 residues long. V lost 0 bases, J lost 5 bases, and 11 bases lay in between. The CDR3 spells CASSLVQGVETQYF. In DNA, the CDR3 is TGCGCCAGCAGCTTGGTACAGGGTGTCGAGACCCAGTACTTC.

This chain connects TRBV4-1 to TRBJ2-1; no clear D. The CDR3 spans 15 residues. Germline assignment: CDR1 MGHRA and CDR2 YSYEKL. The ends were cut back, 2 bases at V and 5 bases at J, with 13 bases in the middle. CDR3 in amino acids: CASSQPPPPNNEQFF. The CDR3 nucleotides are TGCGCCAGCAGCCAACCCCCGCCGCCGAACAATGAGCAGTTCTTC.

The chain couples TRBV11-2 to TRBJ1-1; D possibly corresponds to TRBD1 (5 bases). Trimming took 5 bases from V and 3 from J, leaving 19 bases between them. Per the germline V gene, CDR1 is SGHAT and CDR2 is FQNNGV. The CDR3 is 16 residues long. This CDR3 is CASSTPRKAGYTEAFF. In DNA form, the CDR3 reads TGTGCCAGCAGCACCCCCCGAAAGGCAGGGTACACTGAAGCTTTCTTT. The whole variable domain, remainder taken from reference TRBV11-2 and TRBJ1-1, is EAGVAQSPRYKIIEKRQSVAFWCNPISGHATLYWYQQILGQGPKLLIQFQNNGVVDDSQLPKDRFSAERLKGVDSTLKIQPAKLEDSAVYLCASSTPRKAGYTEAFFGQGTRLTVV.

The CDR3 loop is CSVTGGETYEQYF. The CDR3 DNA reads as TGCAGCGTTACAGGGGGCGAGACCTACGAGCAGTACTTC. The V call is TRBV29-1, the J call TRBJ2-7; 9 positions match TRBD1. Germline loops: CDR1 SQVTM, CDR2 ANQGSEA. Trimming took 5 bases from V and 2 from J; bases not matched to a gene: 4. The CDR3 covers 13 residues.

CDR3 sequence reads: CASSHSGGPNTEAFF. As DNA, the CDR3 is TGTGCCAGCAGCCATAGCGGGGGGCCGAACACTGAAGCTTTCTTT. The chain joins TRBV7-9 to TRBJ1-1; weak D call: TRBD1 (6 bases). There are 15 residues in the CDR3. Germline V gives CDR1 SEHNR, CDR2 FQNEAQ (reference sequence). V shed 5 bases and J shed 1 base, with 14 bases lying between them. The full variable domain, rest sourced from reference TRBV7-9 and TRBJ1-1, is DTGVSQNPRHKITKRGQNVTFRCDPISEHNRLYWYRQTLGQGPEFLTYFQNEAQLEKSRLLSDRFSAERPKGSFSTLEIQRTEQGDSAMYLCASSHSGGPNTEAFFGQGTRLTVV.

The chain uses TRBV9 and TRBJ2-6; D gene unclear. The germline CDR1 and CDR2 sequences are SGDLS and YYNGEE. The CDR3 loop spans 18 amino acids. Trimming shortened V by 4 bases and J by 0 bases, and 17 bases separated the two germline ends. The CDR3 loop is CASSLSRNPLSGANVLTF. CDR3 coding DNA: TGTGCCAGCAGCCTCTCCCGTAACCCCCTCTCTGGGGCCAACGTCCTGACTTTC.

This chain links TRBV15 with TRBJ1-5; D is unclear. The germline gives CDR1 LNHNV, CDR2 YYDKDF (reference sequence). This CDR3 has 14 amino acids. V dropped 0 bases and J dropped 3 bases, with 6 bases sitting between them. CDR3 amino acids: CATSREPINQPQHF. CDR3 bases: TGTGCCACCAGCAGAGAACCGATCAATCAGCCCCAGCATTTT.

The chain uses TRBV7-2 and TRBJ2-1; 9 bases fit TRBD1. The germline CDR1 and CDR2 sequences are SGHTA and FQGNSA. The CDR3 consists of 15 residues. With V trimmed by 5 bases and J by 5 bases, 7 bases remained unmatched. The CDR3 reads CASSPIGQGHNEQFF. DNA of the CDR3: TGTGCCAGCAGCCCCATTGGACAGGGGCACAATGAGCAGTTCTTC.

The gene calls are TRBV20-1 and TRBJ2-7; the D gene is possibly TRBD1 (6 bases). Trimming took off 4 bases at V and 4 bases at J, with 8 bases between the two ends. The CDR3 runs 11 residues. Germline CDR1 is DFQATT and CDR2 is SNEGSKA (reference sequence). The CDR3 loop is CSATQGYEQYF. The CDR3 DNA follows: TGCAGTGCTACCCAGGGGTACGAGCAGTACTTC.

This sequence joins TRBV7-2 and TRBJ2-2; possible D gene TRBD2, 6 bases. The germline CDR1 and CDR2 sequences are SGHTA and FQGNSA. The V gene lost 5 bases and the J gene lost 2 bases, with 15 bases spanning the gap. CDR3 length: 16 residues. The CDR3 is CASSHHAGTNTGELFF. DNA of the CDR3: TGTGCCAGCAGCCACCACGCCGGGACTAACACCGGGGAGCTGTTTTTT.

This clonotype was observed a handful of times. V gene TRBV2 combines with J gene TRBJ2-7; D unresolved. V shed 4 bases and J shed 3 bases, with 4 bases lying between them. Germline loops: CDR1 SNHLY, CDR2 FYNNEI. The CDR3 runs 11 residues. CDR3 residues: CASSADYEQYF. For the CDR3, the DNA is TGTGCCAGCAGTGCTGACTACGAGCAGTACTTC. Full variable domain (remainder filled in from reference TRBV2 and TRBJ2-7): EPEVTQTPSHQVTQMGQEVILRCVPISNHLYFYWYRQILGQKVEFLVSFYNNEISEKSEIFDDQFSVERPDGSNFTLKIRSTKLEDSAMYFCASSADYEQYFGPGTRLTVT.